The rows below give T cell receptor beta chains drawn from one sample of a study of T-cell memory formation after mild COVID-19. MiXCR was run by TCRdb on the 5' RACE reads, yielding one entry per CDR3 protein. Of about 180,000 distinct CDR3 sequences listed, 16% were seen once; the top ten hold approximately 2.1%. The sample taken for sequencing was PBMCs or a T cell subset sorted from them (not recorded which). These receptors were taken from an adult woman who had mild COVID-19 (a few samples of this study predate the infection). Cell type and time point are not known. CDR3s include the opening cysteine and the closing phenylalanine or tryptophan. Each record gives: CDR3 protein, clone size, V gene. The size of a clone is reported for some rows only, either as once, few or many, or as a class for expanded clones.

CDR3 protein: CASSLRSKGVLTNTGELFF
clone size: NA
V gene: TRBV7-3

CDR3 protein: CASSFERSTEAFF
clone size: NA
V gene: TRBV12-3/TRBV12-4

CDR3 protein: CATSTVYGYTF
clone size: NA
V gene: TRBV12-3/TRBV12-4

CDR3 protein: CASSPAASDEQFF
clone size: NA
V gene: TRBV18

CDR3 protein: CASSLALRGQDRGNEQFF
clone size: few
V gene: TRBV7-8

CDR3 protein: CASSLAGTANQYF
clone size: NA
V gene: TRBV12-3/TRBV12-4

CDR3 protein: CSVILTGGTYEQYF
clone size: NA
V gene: TRBV29-1

CDR3 protein: CASPEVQYF
clone size: NA
V gene: TRBV25-1

CDR3 protein: CASSLEQSGSGNTIYF
clone size: few
V gene: TRBV7-9

CDR3 protein: CASSLFPSNQPQHF
clone size: NA
V gene: TRBV7-9

CDR3 protein: CASSLHGQGLVNQPQHF
clone size: NA
V gene: TRBV7-9

CDR3 protein: CAWSYGHYNEQFF
clone size: many
V gene: TRBV30

CDR3 protein: CASRPGDNEQFF
clone size: few
V gene: TRBV6-5

CDR3 protein: CSVEDRGFNYGYTF
clone size: few
V gene: TRBV29-1

CDR3 protein: CATSDLKVEGGRFSYEQYF
clone size: NA
V gene: TRBV24-1

CDR3 protein: CASSYSGGNNQPQHF
clone size: few
V gene: TRBV6-2/TRBV6-3

CDR3 protein: CASSLMDRGLGKTQYF
clone size: NA
V gene: TRBV6-2/TRBV6-3

CDR3 protein: CASSTDRTNTEAFF
clone size: NA
V gene: TRBV12-3/TRBV12-4

CDR3 protein: CASSQRQGYNEQFF
clone size: NA
V gene: TRBV5-1

CDR3 protein: CASTHGTGRKPDFQPQHF
clone size: NA
V gene: TRBV12-3/TRBV12-4

CDR3 protein: CASSLAGNQETQYF
clone size: many
V gene: TRBV7-6

CDR3 protein: CATSRRGGTEAFF
clone size: NA
V gene: TRBV15

CDR3 protein: CASTLQGAGETQYF
clone size: NA
V gene: TRBV3-1